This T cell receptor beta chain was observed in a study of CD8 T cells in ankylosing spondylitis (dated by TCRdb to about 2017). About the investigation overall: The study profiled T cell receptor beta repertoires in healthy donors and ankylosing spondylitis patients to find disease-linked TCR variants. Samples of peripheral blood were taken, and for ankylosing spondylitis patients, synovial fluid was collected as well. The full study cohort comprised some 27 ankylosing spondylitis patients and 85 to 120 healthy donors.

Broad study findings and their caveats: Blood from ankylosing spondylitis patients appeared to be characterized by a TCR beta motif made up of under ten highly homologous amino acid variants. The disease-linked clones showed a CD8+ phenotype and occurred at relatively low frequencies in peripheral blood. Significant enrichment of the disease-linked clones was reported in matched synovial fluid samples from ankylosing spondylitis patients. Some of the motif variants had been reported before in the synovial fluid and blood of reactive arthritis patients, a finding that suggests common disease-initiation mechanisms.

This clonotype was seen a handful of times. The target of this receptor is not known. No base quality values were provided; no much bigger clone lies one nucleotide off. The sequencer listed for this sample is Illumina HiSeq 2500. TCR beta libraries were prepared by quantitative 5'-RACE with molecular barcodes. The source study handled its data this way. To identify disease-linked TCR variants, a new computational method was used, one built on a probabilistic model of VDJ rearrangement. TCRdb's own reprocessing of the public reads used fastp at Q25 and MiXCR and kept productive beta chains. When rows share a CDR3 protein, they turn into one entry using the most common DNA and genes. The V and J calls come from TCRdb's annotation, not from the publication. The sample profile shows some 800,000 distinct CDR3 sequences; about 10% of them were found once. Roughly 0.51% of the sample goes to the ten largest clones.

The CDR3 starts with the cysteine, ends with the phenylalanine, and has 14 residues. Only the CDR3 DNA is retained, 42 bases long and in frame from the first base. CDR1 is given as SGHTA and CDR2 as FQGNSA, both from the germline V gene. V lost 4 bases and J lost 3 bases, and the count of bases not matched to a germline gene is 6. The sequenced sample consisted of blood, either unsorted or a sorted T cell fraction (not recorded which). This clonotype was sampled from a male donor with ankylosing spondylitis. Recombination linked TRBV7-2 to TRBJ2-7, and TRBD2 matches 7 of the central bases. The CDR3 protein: CASSSRGVLYEQYF. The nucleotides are TGTGCCAGCAGCTCCCGGGGGGTCCTCTACGAGCAGTACTTC.